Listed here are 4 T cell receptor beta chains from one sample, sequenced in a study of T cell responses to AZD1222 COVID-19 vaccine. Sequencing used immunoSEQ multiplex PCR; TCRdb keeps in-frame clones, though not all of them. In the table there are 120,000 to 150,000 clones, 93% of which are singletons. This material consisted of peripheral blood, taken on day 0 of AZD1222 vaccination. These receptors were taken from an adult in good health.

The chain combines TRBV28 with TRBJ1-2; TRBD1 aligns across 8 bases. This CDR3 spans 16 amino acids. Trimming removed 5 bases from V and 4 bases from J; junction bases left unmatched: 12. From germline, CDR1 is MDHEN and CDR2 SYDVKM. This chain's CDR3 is CASSVQIRGLVYGYTF. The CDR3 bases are TGTGCCAGCAGTGTCCAGATCAGGGGGCTCGTCTATGGCTACACCTTC.

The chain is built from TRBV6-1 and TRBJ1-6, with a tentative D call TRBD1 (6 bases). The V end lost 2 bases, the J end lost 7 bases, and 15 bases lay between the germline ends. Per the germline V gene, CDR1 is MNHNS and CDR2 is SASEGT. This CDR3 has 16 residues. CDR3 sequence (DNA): TGTGCCAGCAGTGAACTAGGTCCCAGGGGAAATTCACCCCTCCACTTT. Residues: CASSELGPRGNSPLHF.

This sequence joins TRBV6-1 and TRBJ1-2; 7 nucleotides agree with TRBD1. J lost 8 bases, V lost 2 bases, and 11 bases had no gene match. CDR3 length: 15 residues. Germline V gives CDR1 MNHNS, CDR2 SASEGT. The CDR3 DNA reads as TGTGCCAGCAGTGAAAGTAGACAGGGACTATACGGCTACACCTTC. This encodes CASSESRQGLYGYTF.

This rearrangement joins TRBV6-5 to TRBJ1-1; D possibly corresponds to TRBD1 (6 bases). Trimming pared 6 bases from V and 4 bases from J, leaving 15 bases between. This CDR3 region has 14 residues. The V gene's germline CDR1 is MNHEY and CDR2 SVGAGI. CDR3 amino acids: CASSDVTGSTEAFF. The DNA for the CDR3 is TGTGCCAGCAGCGATGTTACAGGGTCCACTGAAGCTTTCTTT.